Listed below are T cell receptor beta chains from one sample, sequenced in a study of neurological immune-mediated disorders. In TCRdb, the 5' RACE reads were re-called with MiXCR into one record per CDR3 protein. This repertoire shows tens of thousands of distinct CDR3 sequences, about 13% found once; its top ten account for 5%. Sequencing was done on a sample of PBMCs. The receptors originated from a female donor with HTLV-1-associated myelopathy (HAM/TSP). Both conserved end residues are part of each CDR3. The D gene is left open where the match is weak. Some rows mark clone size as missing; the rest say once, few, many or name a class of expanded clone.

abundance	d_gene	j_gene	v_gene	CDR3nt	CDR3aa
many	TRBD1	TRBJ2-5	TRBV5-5	TGTGCCAGCAGCAAGCACGGGACAGGGGGTGAGACCCAGTACTTC	CASSKHGTGGETQYF
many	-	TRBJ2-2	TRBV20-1	TGCAGTGCTCGCCAGTGGAACGGGGAGCTGTTTTTT	CSARQWNGELFF
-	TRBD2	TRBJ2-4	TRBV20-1	TGCAGTGCCCAAGCACCAGCGGGGGGGTCGGCCAAAAACATTCAGTACTTC	CSAQAPAGGSAKNIQYF
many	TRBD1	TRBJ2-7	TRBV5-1	TGCGCCAGCAGCTTGGCCAGACAGGGGGGGTCCTACGAGCAGTACTTC	CASSLARQGGSYEQYF
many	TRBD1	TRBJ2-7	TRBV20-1	TGCAGTGCTTCTTCCGGGACAGGGGTCCGGAGCTCCTACGAGCAGTACTTC	CSASSGTGVRSSYEQYF
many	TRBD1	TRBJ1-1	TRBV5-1	TGCGCCAGCAGCCACAGACAGGGCGGGAACACTGAAGCTTTCTTT	CASSHRQGGNTEAFF
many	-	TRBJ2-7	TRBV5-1	TGCGCCAGCAGCTTGGCAGGAGTTCCGACCTACGAGCAGTACTTC	CASSLAGVPTYEQYF
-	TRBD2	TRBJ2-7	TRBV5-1	TGCGCCAGCAGCCCCTCTACTAGCGGGGGGGCGGAAGAGCAGTACTTC	CASSPSTSGGAEEQYF
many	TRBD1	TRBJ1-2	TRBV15	TGTGCCACCAGCAGTGGACAGGGGTTTTGGATTGGCTACACCTTC	CATSSGQGFWIGYTF
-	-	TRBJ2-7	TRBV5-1	TGCGCCAGCAGCATGTCAGGGAGCCCCTACGAGCAGTACTTC	CASSMSGSPYEQYF
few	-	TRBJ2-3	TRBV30	TGTGCCTGGAGTCGAGGAGATACGCAGTATTTT	CAWSRGDTQYF
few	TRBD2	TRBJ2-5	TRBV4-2	TGTGCCAGCAGCCAAGAGGGCGGGGGGGCACGAGATACCCAGTACTTC	CASSQEGGGARDTQYF
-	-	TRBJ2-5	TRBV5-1	TGCGCCAGTGCCCGTGGACTCACACAAGAGACCCAGTACTTC	CASARGLTQETQYF
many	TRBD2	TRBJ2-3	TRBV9	TGTGCCAGCAGCGTCTCAGATGGCGGGGGGGCAGATACGCAGTATTTT	CASSVSDGGGADTQYF
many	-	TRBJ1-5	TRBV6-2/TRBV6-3	TGTGCCAGCAGTTCACTGACAAGCCTCAATCAGCCCCAGCATTTT	CASSSLTSLNQPQHF
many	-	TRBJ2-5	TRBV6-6	TGTGCCAGCAGTTACTCCTGGGCCGTTTCCGGGACCCAGTACTTC	CASSYSWAVSGTQYF